This TCR beta chain was found in a study of cytomegalovirus exposure and HLA in healthy donors. PCR amplification relied on 60 Vbeta primers (plus 13 Jbeta primers). The authors' processing: Approximately 72 million unique TCR beta chains, about 11 million of them shared, were counted by a later analysis. The assay was immunoSEQ multiplex PCR, and TCRdb's table has in-frame clones only and misses some. The V and J calls and clone size come from that table; D and trimming were worked out from the DNA. This sample contains tens of thousands of clones. Broader study findings: Most CMV-associated TCR beta chains appeared HLA-restricted in a later analysis. The study found most TCR sequences rare, yet found some public TCRs in many donors. The study put 150 or so TCR beta chains on its list as cytomegalovirus-associated.

With respect to this clone: What it recognizes is unknown.

The V gene end was trimmed by 4 bases and the J gene end by 5 bases; junction bases not matched to a gene: 14. This CDR3 contains 16 residues. Germline V gives CDR1 SGHRS, CDR2 YFSETQ. Specimen: PBMCs. This TCR was sampled from a female donor in good health and CMV-seropositive. V gene TRBV5-1 combines with J gene TRBJ2-7; TRBD2 matches 8 bases. CDR3 amino acids: CASSRRSGTLFNEQYF. Written as DNA, the CDR3 is TGCGCCAGCAGCCGTCGTAGCGGGACCCTCTTCAACGAGCAGTACTTC.